This is a list of T cell receptor beta chains from one sample in a study of beta chain features in type 1 diabetes. The table came from immunoSEQ multiplex PCR; TCRdb's copy has only in-frame clones and leaves some out. The sample has 900,000 or so clones; about a sixth are singletons. Sequencing used naive CD4+ T cells from blood. The source is a woman younger than 30 in good health. The CDR3 runs from the conserved cysteine through the conserved F or W. Fields, in order: clone size, J gene, D gene, V gene, CDR3 DNA, CDR3 protein. D genes are given only for firm matches. Expanded clones get a size class; other rows say once, few or many, or leave the size out.

few | TRBJ2-3 | TRBD1 | TRBV9 | TGTGCCAGCAGCCAGGACAGGCAAGGCACAGATACGCAGTATTTT | CASSQDRQGTDTQYF
NA | TRBJ1-2 | NA | TRBV5-4 | TGTGCCAGCAGCTTGGGGGGTTCGGCGGGCTACACCTTC | CASSLGGSAGYTF
NA | TRBJ2-7 | NA | TRBV15 | TGTGCCACCAGCAGAGATTTCTACGAGCAGTACTTC | CATSRDFYEQYF
NA | TRBJ2-5 | TRBD1 | TRBV2 | TGTGCCAGCAGCCGGGACAGGGACGTTGAGACCCAGTACTTC | CASSRDRDVETQYF
NA | TRBJ1-5 | NA | TRBV28 | TGTGCCAGCAATTGGGGGGACCGCAATCAGCCCCAGCATTTT | CASNWGDRNQPQHF
NA | TRBJ2-6 | NA | TRBV7-2 | TGTGCCAGCAGCCCCTCCGCTTTTGCTGGGGCCAACGTCCTGACTTTC | CASSPSAFAGANVLTF
few | TRBJ2-5 | NA | TRBV7-2 | TGTGCCAGCAGCTTACGCCAGCCCCCCCAGACCCAGTACTTC | CASSLRQPPQTQYF
NA | TRBJ1-5 | NA | TRBV7-2 | TGTGCCAGCAGCTTTTCCGGCAGCCGAGGGCCCCAGCATTTT | CASSFSGSRGPQHF
NA | TRBJ1-2 | NA | TRBV7-2 | TGTGCCAGCAGCTTATCTCTCATGAGAGGCTACACCTTC | CASSLSLMRGYTF
NA | TRBJ1-4 | NA | TRBV7-2 | TGTGCCAGCAGCACCGGTCCCAACGAAAAACTGTTTTTT | CASSTGPNEKLFF
NA | TRBJ2-5 | NA | TRBV2 | TGTGCCAGCAGTGCTCACGGGTACCAAGAGACCCAGTACTTC | CASSAHGYQETQYF
NA | TRBJ2-7 | TRBD2 | TRBV2 | TGTGCCAGCGCTCGCGGGGGGGGTGCCTACGAGCAGTACTTC | CASARGGGAYEQYF
NA | TRBJ2-5 | NA | TRBV6-5 | TGTGCCAGCAGGGCCGGGGAGACCCAGTACTTC | CASRAGETQYF
NA | TRBJ2-3 | NA | TRBV9 | TGTGCCAGCAGCGTTGCCGGATACACAGATACGCAGTATTTT | CASSVAGYTDTQYF
few | TRBJ2-7 | NA | TRBV11-2 | TGTGCCAGCAGCCTAAACCCCCCTCACGAGCAGTACTTC | CASSLNPPHEQYF
few | TRBJ2-7 | NA | TRBV19 | TGTGCCAGTAGCTGGACTGCCAGCTCCTACGAGCAGTACTTC | CASSWTASSYEQYF
few | TRBJ2-7 | TRBD1 | TRBV2 | TGTGCCAGCAGGGGACAGTCCTACGAGCAGTACTTC | CASRGQSYEQYF
few | TRBJ1-1 | TRBD1 | TRBV29-1 | TGCAGCGCTTCAAACAGGGGACAGAACACTGAAGCTTTCTTT | CSASNRGQNTEAFF
NA | TRBJ2-7 | TRBD1 | TRBV4-2 | TGTGCCAGCAGCCAAGCCCGGGACAGGGTCTCTGAGCAGTACTTC | CASSQARDRVSEQYF
NA | TRBJ2-5 | NA | TRBV7-8 | TGTGCCAGCAGCTTTAGCCTTTACCAAGAGACCCAGTACTTC | CASSFSLYQETQYF
NA | TRBJ2-5 | NA | TRBV9 | TGTGCCAGCAGCGTAGGAGGCCTCGCGATGGGGTCCCGGGAGACCCAGTACTTC | CASSVGGLAMGSRETQYF
NA | TRBJ1-1 | NA | TRBV29-1 | TGCAGCGTTGCCTCCGGTGGAGGCACTGAAGCTTTCTTT | CSVASGGGTEAFF
NA | TRBJ2-1 | NA | TRBV5-1 | TGCGCCAGCAGTGAACGGGACCCACGGGGGAATGAGCAGTTCTTC | CASSERDPRGNEQFF
few | TRBJ2-4 | NA | TRBV6-4 | TGTGCCAGCAGTGACCGGGACCAACTAGCCAAAAACATTCAGTACTTC | CASSDRDQLAKNIQYF
few | TRBJ2-7 | NA | TRBV7-3 | TGTGCCAGCAGCTCCGGACCCTCGGGGGAGCAGTACTTC | CASSSGPSGEQYF
NA | TRBJ2-1 | TRBD2 | TRBV7-6 | TGTGCCAGCAGCCCACTGGGACTAGCAGCCAATGAGCAGTTCTTC | CASSPLGLAANEQFF
few | TRBJ2-5 | NA | TRBV7-2 | TGTGCCAGCAGCTTACACGAGACCCAGTACTTC | CASSLHETQYF
few | TRBJ2-1 | TRBD2 | TRBV2 | TGTGCCAGCAGACGCTCGGCGGGAGGGCTTGGTGAGCAGTTCTTC | CASRRSAGGLGEQFF
NA | TRBJ2-1 | NA | TRBV6-1 | TGTGCCAGCCAGAGGGGAGACGATCGCGGCTCGCAGTTCTTC | CASQRGDDRGSQFF
NA | TRBJ2-3 | NA | TRBV27 | TGTGCCAGCAGCCTAAAGGACAGCACAGATACGCAGTATTTT | CASSLKDSTDTQYF
NA | TRBJ2-3 | NA | TRBV5-6 | TGTGCCAGCAGCTTGGGGCAGACCCGCACAGATACGCAGTATTTT | CASSLGQTRTDTQYF
few | TRBJ1-2 | NA | TRBV20-1 | TGCAGTGCTAGAGACCGGGGCGGCTACACCTTC | CSARDRGGYTF
few | TRBJ2-3 | TRBD2 | TRBV7-8 | TGTGCCAGCGCGCGCGGGAGCGCAGATACGCAGTATTTT | CASARGSADTQYF
NA | TRBJ1-1 | NA | TRBV19 | TGTGCCAGTAGTATAGTGGCGAACACTGAAGCTTTCTTT | CASSIVANTEAFF
NA | TRBJ1-1 | NA | TRBV19 | TGTGCCAGTATCCCCGATGGGGGAAACACTGAAGCTTTCTTT | CASIPDGGNTEAFF
few | TRBJ1-2 | TRBD1 | TRBV29-1 | TGCAGCGTTGCAGGGGGCGCTAACTATGGCTACACCTTC | CSVAGGANYGYTF
few | TRBJ2-7 | TRBD1 | TRBV19 | TGTGCCAGTAGTCCCTCAGGGGGCGTGAGGATATACGAGCAGTACTTC | CASSPSGGVRIYEQYF
NA | TRBJ2-1 | NA | TRBV5-1 | TGCGCCACCATGGATTGGGGGCGCACGAATGAGCAGTTCTTC | CATMDWGRTNEQFF
NA | TRBJ2-2 | NA | TRBV7-3 | TGTGCCAGCAGAAAAACAAGTAACACCGGGGAGCTGTTTTTT | CASRKTSNTGELFF
NA | TRBJ2-7 | TRBD2 | TRBV18 | TGTGCCAGCTCACCGCAATTAGCGGGAGGACCTAGGAGCTCCTACGAGCAGTACTTC | CASSPQLAGGPRSSYEQYF
few | TRBJ2-3 | NA | TRBV29-1 | TGCAGCGTTGACTCGGTGCATACGCAGTATTTT | CSVDSVHTQYF
NA | TRBJ1-5 | NA | TRBV28 | TGTGCCAGCAGTTTTGAGTACCACAATCAGCCCCAGCATTTT | CASSFEYHNQPQHF
few | TRBJ2-3 | TRBD2 | TRBV4-3 | TGCGCCAGCAGCCGACTAGCGGGAAACACAGATACGCAGTATTTT | CASSRLAGNTDTQYF
NA | TRBJ1-2 | NA | TRBV6-6 | TGTGCCAGCAGTCCCGCCCGGGGTTTAGACACCTTC | CASSPARGLDTF
NA | TRBJ1-5 | NA | TRBV18 | TGTGCCAGCTCACACAGCGATAGCAATCAGCCCCAGCATTTT | CASSHSDSNQPQHF
NA | TRBJ1-5 | NA | TRBV6-1 | TGTGCCAGCAGTGAGGGAGATGGACAGCCCCAGCATTTT | CASSEGDGQPQHF
NA | TRBJ2-7 | TRBD1 | TRBV5-1 | TGCGCCAGCAGCATTGACAGGGGGTCCAACGAGCAGTACTTC | CASSIDRGSNEQYF
NA | TRBJ2-1 | TRBD2 | TRBV23-1 | TGCGCCAGCTTTATACCGGGACTAGCGTCAATAGGTGGGGCGAATGAGCAGTTCTTC | CASFIPGLASIGGANEQFF
few | TRBJ1-1 | NA | TRBV7-3 | TGTGCCAGCAGCTTGCAGGCCGGTGGGGCCACTGAAGCTTTCTTT | CASSLQAGGATEAFF
few | TRBJ1-1 | NA | TRBV7-9 | TGTGCCAGCAGCTTAGCCGTGAGCACTGAAGCTTTCTTT | CASSLAVSTEAFF
NA | TRBJ2-6 | NA | TRBV10-3 | TGTGCCATCATGGCAGCCGGGGCCAACGTCCTGACTTTC | CAIMAAGANVLTF
NA | TRBJ1-5 | NA | TRBV15 | TGTGCCACCAGCGCTACCAGGGATAGTCAGCCCCAGCATTTT | CATSATRDSQPQHF
few | TRBJ1-4 | TRBD1 | TRBV7-8 | TGTGCCAGCAGATCTACAGGGGGAAAACTGTTTTTT | CASRSTGGKLFF
NA | TRBJ1-4 | NA | TRBV5-6 | TGTGCCAGCATACGAGCTGGGCATCATGAAAAACTGTTTTTT | CASIRAGHHEKLFF
NA | TRBJ2-4 | NA | TRBV6-6 | TGTGCCAGCAGTTCAGGGGCAACCAAAAACATTCAGTACTTC | CASSSGATKNIQYF
few | TRBJ1-5 | NA | TRBV2 | TGTGCCAGCAGTGAGAGTCTGGGGGCCAACCAGCCCCAGCATTTT | CASSESLGANQPQHF
NA | TRBJ2-1 | NA | TRBV6-1 | TGTGCCATCAGTGTGAACAGCGACAATGAGCAGTTCTTC | CAISVNSDNEQFF
few | TRBJ1-5 | NA | TRBV19 | TGTGCCAGTAGTATAGCTCGACTGATGGGACAGCCCCAGCATTTT | CASSIARLMGQPQHF